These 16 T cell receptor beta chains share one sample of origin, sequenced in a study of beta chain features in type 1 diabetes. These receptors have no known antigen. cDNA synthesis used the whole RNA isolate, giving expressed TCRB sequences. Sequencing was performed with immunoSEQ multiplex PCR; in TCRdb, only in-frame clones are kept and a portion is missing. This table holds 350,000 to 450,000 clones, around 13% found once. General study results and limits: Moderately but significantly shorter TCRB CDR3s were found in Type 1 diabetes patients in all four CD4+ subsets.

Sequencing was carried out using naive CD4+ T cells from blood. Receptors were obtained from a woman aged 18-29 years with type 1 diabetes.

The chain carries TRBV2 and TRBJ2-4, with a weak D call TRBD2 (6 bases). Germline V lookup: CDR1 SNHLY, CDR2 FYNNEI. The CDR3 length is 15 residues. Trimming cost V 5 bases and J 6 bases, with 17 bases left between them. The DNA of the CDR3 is TGTGCCAGCAGTCCCCCGACGGGGGTTAGAAACATTCAGTACTTC. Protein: CASSPPTGVRNIQYF.

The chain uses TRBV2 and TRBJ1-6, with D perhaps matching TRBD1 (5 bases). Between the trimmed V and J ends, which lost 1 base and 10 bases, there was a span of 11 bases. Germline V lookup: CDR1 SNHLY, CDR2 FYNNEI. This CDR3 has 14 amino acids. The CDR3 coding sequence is TGTGCCAGCAGTGAAGTGGGTAGGGGCTCACCCCTCCACTTT. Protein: CASSEVGRGSPLHF.

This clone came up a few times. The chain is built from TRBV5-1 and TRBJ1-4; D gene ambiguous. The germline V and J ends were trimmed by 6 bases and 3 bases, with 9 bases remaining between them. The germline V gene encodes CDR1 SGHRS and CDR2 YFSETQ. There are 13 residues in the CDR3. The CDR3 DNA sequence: TGCGCCAGCAAGGACGGGGCTAATGAAAAACTGTTTTTT. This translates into CASKDGANEKLFF.

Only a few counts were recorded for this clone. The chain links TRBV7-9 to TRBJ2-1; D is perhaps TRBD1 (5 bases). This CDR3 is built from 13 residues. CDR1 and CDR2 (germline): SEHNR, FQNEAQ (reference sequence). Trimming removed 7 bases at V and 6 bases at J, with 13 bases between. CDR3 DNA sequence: TGTGCCAGCACTAACGCAGGGTTCAATGAGCAGTTCTTC. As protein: CASTNAGFNEQFF.

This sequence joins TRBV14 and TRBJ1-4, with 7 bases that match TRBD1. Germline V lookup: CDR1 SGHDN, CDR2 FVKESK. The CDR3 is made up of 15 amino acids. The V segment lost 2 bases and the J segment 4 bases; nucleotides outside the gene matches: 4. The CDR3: CASSQMTGNNEKLFF. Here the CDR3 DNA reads TGTGCCAGCAGCCAAATGACAGGGAATAATGAAAAACTGTTTTTT.

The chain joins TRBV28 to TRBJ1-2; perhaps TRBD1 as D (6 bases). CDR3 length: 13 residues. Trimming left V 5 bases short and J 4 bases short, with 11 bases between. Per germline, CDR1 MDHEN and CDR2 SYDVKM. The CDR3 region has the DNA TGTGCCAGCAGTCAACAGGGTGGCTATGGCTACACCTTC. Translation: CASSQQGGYGYTF.

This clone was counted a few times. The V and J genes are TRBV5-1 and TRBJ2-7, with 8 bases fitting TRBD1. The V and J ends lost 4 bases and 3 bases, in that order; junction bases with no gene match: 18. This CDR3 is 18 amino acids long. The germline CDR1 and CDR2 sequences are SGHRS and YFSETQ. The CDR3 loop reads CASSRTGTRPGVIYEQYF. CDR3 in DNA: TGCGCCAGCAGCAGGACAGGGACAAGGCCCGGTGTTATCTACGAGCAGTACTTC. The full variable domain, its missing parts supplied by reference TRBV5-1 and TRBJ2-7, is KAGVTQTPRYLIKTRGQQVTLSCSPISGHRSVSWYQQTPGQGLQFLFEYFSETQRNKGNFPGRFSGRQFSNSRSEMNVSTLELGDSALYLCASSRTGTRPGVIYEQYFGPGTRLTVT.

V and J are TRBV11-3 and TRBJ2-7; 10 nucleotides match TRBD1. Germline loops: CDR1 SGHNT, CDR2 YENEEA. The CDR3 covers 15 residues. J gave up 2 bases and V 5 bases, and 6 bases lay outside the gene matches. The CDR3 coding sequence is TGTGCCAGCAGCATAAGACAGGGGGCCGCCTACGAGCAGTACTTC. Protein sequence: CASSIRQGAAYEQYF.

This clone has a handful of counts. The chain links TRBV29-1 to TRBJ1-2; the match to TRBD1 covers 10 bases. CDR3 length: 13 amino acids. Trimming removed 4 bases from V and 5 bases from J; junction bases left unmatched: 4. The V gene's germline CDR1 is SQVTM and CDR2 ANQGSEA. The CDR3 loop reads CSVAGTGDYGYTF. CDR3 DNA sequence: TGCAGCGTTGCCGGGACAGGGGATTATGGCTACACCTTC.

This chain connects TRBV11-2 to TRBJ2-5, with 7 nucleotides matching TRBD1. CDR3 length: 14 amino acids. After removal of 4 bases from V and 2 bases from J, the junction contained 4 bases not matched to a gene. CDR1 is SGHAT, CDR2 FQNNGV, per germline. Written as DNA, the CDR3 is TGTGCCAGCAGCTCGATGGACAGGCAAGAGACCCAGTACTTC. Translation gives CASSSMDRQETQYF.

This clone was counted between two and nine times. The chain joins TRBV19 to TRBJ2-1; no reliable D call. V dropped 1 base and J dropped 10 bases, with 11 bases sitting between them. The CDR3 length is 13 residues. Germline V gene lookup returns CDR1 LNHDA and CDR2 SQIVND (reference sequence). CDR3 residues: CASSIVRGVEQFF. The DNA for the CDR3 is TGTGCCAGTAGTATAGTCAGAGGAGTCGAGCAGTTCTTC. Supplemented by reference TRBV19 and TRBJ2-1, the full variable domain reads DGGITQSPKYLFRKEGQNVTLSCEQNLNHDAMYWYRQDPGQGLRLIYYSQIVNDFQKGDIAEGYSVSREKKESFPLTVTSAQKNPTAFYLCASSIVRGVEQFFGPGTRLTVL.

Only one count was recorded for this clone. The CDR3 nucleotides read TGCGCCAGCAGCCAAAGGGTGGGGGGGAGCGGGGAGACCCAGTACTTC. Protein: CASSQRVGGSGETQYF. V and J are TRBV4-3 and TRBJ2-5, with 7 nucleotides matching TRBD2. Germline V gene data show CDR1 as LGHNA and CDR2 as YSLEER. Trimming at V came to 2 bases and at J to 5 bases, leaving 11 bases not matched to a gene. The CDR3 covers 16 residues.

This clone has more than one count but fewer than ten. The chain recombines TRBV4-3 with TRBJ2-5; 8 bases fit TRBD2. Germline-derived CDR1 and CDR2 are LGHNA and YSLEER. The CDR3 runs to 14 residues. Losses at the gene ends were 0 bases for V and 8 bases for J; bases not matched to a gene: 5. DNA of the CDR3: TGCGCCAGCAGCCAAGAGGTAGCGGGGTCAACCCAGTACTTC. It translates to CASSQEVAGSTQYF.

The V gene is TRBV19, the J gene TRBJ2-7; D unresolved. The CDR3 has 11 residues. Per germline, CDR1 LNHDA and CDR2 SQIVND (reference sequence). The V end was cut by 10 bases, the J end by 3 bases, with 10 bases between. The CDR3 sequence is CATRQSYEQYF. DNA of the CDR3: TGTGCCACCCGACAAAGCTACGAGCAGTACTTC.

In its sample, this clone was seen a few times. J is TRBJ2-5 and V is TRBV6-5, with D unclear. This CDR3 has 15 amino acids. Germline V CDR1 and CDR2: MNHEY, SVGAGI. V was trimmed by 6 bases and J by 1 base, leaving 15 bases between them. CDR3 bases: TGTGCCAGCAGCCCCTGGCCTGGTGGCCAAGAGACCCAGTACTTC. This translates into CASSPWPGGQETQYF.

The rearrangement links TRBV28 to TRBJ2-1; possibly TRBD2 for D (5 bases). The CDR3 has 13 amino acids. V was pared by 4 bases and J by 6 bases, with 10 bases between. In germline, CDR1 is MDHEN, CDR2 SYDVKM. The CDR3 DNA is TGTGCCAGCAGTTCTACTAGTTTCAATGAGCAGTTCTTC. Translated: CASSSTSFNEQFF.